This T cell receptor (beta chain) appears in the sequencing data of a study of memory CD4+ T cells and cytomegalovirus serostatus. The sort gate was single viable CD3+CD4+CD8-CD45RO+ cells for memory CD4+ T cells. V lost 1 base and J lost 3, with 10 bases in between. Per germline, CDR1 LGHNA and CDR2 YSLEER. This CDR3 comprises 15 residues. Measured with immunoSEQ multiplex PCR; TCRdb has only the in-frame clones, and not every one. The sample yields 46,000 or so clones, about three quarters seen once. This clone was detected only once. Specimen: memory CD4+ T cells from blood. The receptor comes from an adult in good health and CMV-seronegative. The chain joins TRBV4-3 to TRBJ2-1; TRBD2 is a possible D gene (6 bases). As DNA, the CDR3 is TGCGCCAGCAGCCAAGGGACGCGGGACTACAATGAGCAGTTCTTC. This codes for CASSQGTRDYNEQFF.